These 16 T cell receptor beta chains were sequenced from one sample in a study of cytomegalovirus exposure and HLA in healthy donors. Assay: immunoSEQ multiplex PCR; the TCRdb copy retains only in-frame clones and omits some. Among 330,000 or so clones listed, around 86% were seen once. Source material: PBMCs. The receptors derive from a woman aged 18 to 35 in good health and CMV-seronegative.

The chain combines TRBV7-2 with TRBJ2-5, with 14 bases lining up with TRBD2. The CDR3 spans 19 residues. The junction had 15 bases not matched to a gene; V was cut back by 7 bases and J by 2 bases. Germline V lookup: CDR1 SGHTA, CDR2 FQGNSA. Here the CDR3 DNA reads TGTGCCAGCACCCCGATTCCGGGACTAGCGGGAGTCCTACAAGAGACCCAGTACTTC. Its translation is CASTPIPGLAGVLQETQYF.

The chain combines TRBV5-4 with TRBJ1-2; 9 bases fit TRBD1. There are 15 residues in the CDR3. V lost 3 bases, J lost 4 bases, and 7 bases stayed unmatched. In germline, CDR1 is SGHNT, CDR2 YYREEE (reference sequence). CDR3 in DNA: TGTGCCAGCAGCTCCTGGACAGGGGCGGGCTATGGCTACACCTTC. As protein: CASSSWTGAGYGYTF.

This clone was found once. This sequence joins TRBV7-2 and TRBJ2-1, with 8 nucleotides matching TRBD2. Germline values: CDR1 SGHTA, CDR2 FQGNSA. With V trimmed by 5 bases and J by 8 bases, 8 bases remained unmatched. The length of the CDR3 is 14 residues. The CDR3 reads CASSRLAPRDEQFF. CDR3 bases: TGTGCCAGCAGCCGACTAGCGCCCCGGGATGAGCAGTTCTTC.

The V call is TRBV7-2, the J call TRBJ1-2, with 7 nucleotides matching TRBD1. The germline V gene has CDR1 SGHTA and CDR2 FQGNSA. The CDR3 is 13 amino acids. Unmatched junction bases numbered 1, after V lost 4 bases and J lost 2 bases. Here the CDR3 reads CASSSGQNYGYTF. The CDR3 DNA follows: TGTGCCAGCAGCTCGGGACAGAACTATGGCTACACCTTC. Using reference TRBV7-2 and TRBJ1-2 for the parts outside the CDR3, the full variable domain is GAGVSQSPSNKVTEKGKDVELRCDPISGHTALYWYRQSLGQGLEFLIYFQGNSAPDKSGLPSDRFSAERTGGSVSTLTIQRTQQEDSAVYLCASSSGQNYGYTFGSGTRLTVV.

The V and J genes are TRBV28 and TRBJ2-7; D is undetermined. This CDR3 comprises 13 residues. CDR1 MDHEN and CDR2 SYDVKM come from the germline V gene. The V and J ends lost 3 bases and 6 bases respectively, with 12 bases between them. The CDR3 loop reads CASSFTYRVEQYF. The CDR3 nucleotides are TGTGCCAGCAGTTTCACCTATAGAGTCGAGCAGTACTTC.

Regarding this clone: An end of the junction differs from the germline gene, which may be a read error. The V and J genes are TRBV7-7 and TRBJ2-3; the match to TRBD1 covers 12 bases. CDR3 size: 15 residues. Germline CDR1 reads SSHAT; CDR2 reads FNYEAQ (reference sequence). DNA of the CDR3: TGTGCTAGCAGCCCCGGGACAGGGGGCCCAGATACGCAGTATTTT. Its translation: CASSPGTGGPDTQYF.

This rearrangement joins TRBV5-1 to TRBJ2-3; TRBD1 matches 11 bases. The CDR3 is 17 residues long. Trimming removed 0 bases from V and 6 bases from J; junction bases left unmatched: 9. Germline V gene sequence: CDR1 SGHRS, CDR2 YFSETQ. The CDR3 region has the DNA TGCGCCAGCAGCTTGGAAACCATAGGACAGGGGGCGGATACGCAGTATTTT. Translation gives CASSLETIGQGADTQYF.

About this clone: The sample has other DNA sequences that encode this CDR3 too. The chain joins TRBV9 to TRBJ2-7, with 7 positions matching TRBD2. The V gene end was trimmed by 1 base and the J gene end by 1 base; junction bases not matched to a gene: 5. Germline lookup yields CDR1 SGDLS and CDR2 YYNGEE. The CDR3 contains 15 residues. CDR3 DNA sequence: TGTGCCAGCAGCGTAAGCGGGACGGGTTCCTACGAGCAGTACTTC. As protein: CASSVSGTGSYEQYF. The full variable domain, completed using reference TRBV9 and TRBJ2-7, is DSGVTQTPKHLITATGQRVTLRCSPRSGDLSVYWYQQSLDQGLQFLIQYYNGEERAKGNILERFSAQQFPDLHSELNLSSLELGDSALYFCASSVSGTGSYEQYFGPGTRLTVT.

The chain couples TRBV27 to TRBJ2-7; D is possibly TRBD2 (5 bases). The CDR3 sequence is 14 residues long. Germline lookup yields CDR1 MNHEY and CDR2 SMNVEV (reference sequence). V was trimmed by 2 bases and J by 0 bases, leaving 8 bases between them. CDR3 region: CASSLIGSSYEQYF. The CDR3 DNA reads TGTGCCAGCAGTTTAATAGGGAGCTCCTACGAGCAGTACTTC.

The chain employs TRBV7-8 and TRBJ1-5; 9 positions agree with TRBD1. Germline values: CDR1 SGHVS, CDR2 FQNEAQ. The CDR3 sequence is 15 residues long. V lost 3 bases to trimming and J lost 6 bases; unmatched junction nucleotides: 6. CDR3 bases: TGTGCCAGCAGCTTTAGGACAGGGGTGCTTCAGCCCCAGCATTTT. It translates to CASSFRTGVLQPQHF.

The chain links TRBV29-1 to TRBJ2-1, with TRBD2 matching over 9 bases. Germline-derived CDR1 and CDR2 are SQVTM and ANQGSEA. V gave up 7 bases and J gave up 3 bases; unmatched junction bases: 7. The CDR3 runs 14 residues. CDR3 sequence reads: CSASGGRDYNEQFF. The CDR3 DNA is TGCAGCGCATCGGGCGGGAGGGACTACAATGAGCAGTTCTTC.

In DNA, the CDR3 is TGTGCCAGCAGTCCCCGAGGGTCCTACGAGCAGTACTTC. Its translation: CASSPRGSYEQYF. This rearrangement joins TRBV27 to TRBJ2-7, with a possible D match to TRBD2 (5 bases). The CDR3 has 13 residues. Germline CDR1 is MNHEY and CDR2 is SMNVEV (reference sequence). Trimming left V 5 bases short and J 1 base short, with 9 bases between.

The CDR3 DNA is TGTGCCAGCAGTGAGCTGTCAGGGATTATGAACACTGAAGCTTTCTTT. Translation: CASSELSGIMNTEAFF. The chain has TRBV2 and TRBJ1-1, with D maybe TRBD1 (5 bases). CDR3 length: 16 residues. The ends were cut back, 3 bases at V and 0 bases at J, with 14 bases in the middle. Germline V gene data show CDR1 as SNHLY and CDR2 as FYNNEI.

The V and J genes are TRBV11-3 and TRBJ2-1; tentative D call: TRBD2 (5 bases). The CDR3 is made up of 13 amino acids. Trimming pared 5 bases from V and 9 bases from J, leaving 14 bases between. Germline values: CDR1 SGHNT, CDR2 YENEEA. In DNA form, the CDR3 reads TGTGCCAGCAGCACTACTCCGGCGGGTGAGCAGTTCTTC. Its translation is CASSTTPAGEQFF.

The chain recombines TRBV27 with TRBJ2-3; 10 positions match TRBD1. The CDR3 has 18 residues. The V gene's germline CDR1 is MNHEY and CDR2 SMNVEV (reference sequence). The ends lost 5 bases at V and 0 bases at J; junction bases unmatched: 11. CDR3 in amino acids: CASSLRDRGKGSTDTQYF. Written as DNA, the CDR3 is TGTGCCAGCAGTCTCCGGGACAGGGGAAAAGGTAGCACAGATACGCAGTATTTT.

The chain has TRBV28 and TRBJ1-4; no clear D gene. This CDR3 is 12 amino acids long. The ends were cut back, 3 bases at V and 6 bases at J, with 5 bases in the middle. Germline V gene sequence: CDR1 MDHEN, CDR2 SYDVKM. CDR3 in DNA: TGTGCCAGCAGTTTGAGGGATGAAAAACTGTTTTTT. Translating it yields CASSLRDEKLFF.